The rows below give T cell receptor beta chains drawn from one sample of a study of response to subunit inactivated influenza vaccine. TCRdb re-analysed the RT-PCR reads in MiXCR, keeping a single row per CDR3 protein. The sample comprises 500,000 to 600,000 distinct CDR3 sequences, around 13% of which are singletons, and 8.5% to 14% rests with the top ten. The sequencing used PBMCs from blood, collected 11 to 12 days after vaccination. All receptors come from a man aged 45-60 years who received an inactivated influenza vaccine. The CDR3 runs from the conserved cysteine through the conserved F or W.

CASSPDGTTLNTEAFF,TRBJ1-1,TRBV5-6
CAISGTGLETQYF,TRBJ2-5,TRBV10-3
CASSLFDATDTQYF,TRBJ2-3,TRBV18
CASSLEREGREQYF,TRBJ2-7,TRBV5-1
CASSQDVVGSGNTIYF,TRBJ1-3,TRBV14
CAKPTIAGGQYEQYF,TRBJ2-7,TRBV6-4
CASSPNPSGTYNEQFF,TRBJ2-1,TRBV5-1
CASSLVSLSTDTQYF,TRBJ2-3,TRBV12-3/TRBV12-4
CATSRKGQGITGELFF,TRBJ2-2,TRBV15
CSAERTSGRASTDTQYF,TRBJ2-3,TRBV20-1
CASSQDRGQPNQPQHF,TRBJ1-5,TRBV4-1
CASSQEGQGGKLFF,TRBJ1-4,TRBV4-3
CASRGRDSYEQYF,TRBJ2-7,TRBV2
CATDRGLSGNTIYF,TRBJ1-3,TRBV7-9
CATSRDAGVLLREQFF,TRBJ2-1,TRBV15
CASSPTSGGESKNIQYF,TRBJ2-4,TRBV7-9
CASSQDQDTYEQYF,TRBJ2-7,TRBV4-1
CAIKGGPETQYF,TRBJ2-5,TRBV7-9
CASPDLSGENEQFF,TRBJ2-1,TRBV23-1
CSAREHSSYEQYF,TRBJ2-7,TRBV20-1
CASSVGQGGRVTQYF,TRBJ2-5,TRBV9
CASSFGRPGETQYF,TRBJ2-5,TRBV12-3/TRBV12-4
CASSPHDRANVLTF,TRBJ2-6,TRBV7-9
CASSLQGGNEQFF,TRBJ2-1,TRBV4-3
CASSDLTENIQYF,TRBJ2-4,TRBV9
CSATAQETQYF,TRBJ2-5,TRBV20-1